This TCR beta chain was sequenced for a study of blood T cell repertoires in COVID-19. Germline CDR1 KGHSH, CDR2 LQKENI. Trimming took 3 bases from V and 5 from J, leaving 19 bases between them. The CDR3 sequence is 16 residues long. The table came from immunoSEQ multiplex PCR; TCRdb's copy has only in-frame clones and leaves some out. The sample consists of approximately 330,000 clones, about 91% of them appearing once. This receptor was taken from a man in his thirties or forties with COVID-19, enrolled during active disease. This chain joins TRBV18 and TRBJ2-5; weak D call: TRBD2 (6 bases). Input material: peripheral blood. For the CDR3, the DNA is TGTGCCAGCTCACCCATTCTTCGACTAGATGGGGAGACCCAGTACTTC. This gives the protein CASSPILRLDGETQYF.